This T cell receptor beta chain is from a study of post-analysis software for immune sequencing data (dated by TCRdb to the mid-2010s). Describing the broader study: Relapsing-remitting, secondary progressive and progressive-relapsing multiple sclerosis were recorded as disease courses, and subtype annotation was lacking for some patients. Patient repertoires were compared against 10 to 12 previously published healthy control repertoires from donors aged roughly 6 to 28 years. A subset of samples was prepared in parallel using single-end sample barcoding, then pooled and co-amplified after Illumina adapter ligation. General study outcomes and caveats: When samples were clustered directly using the F measure, samples prepared in the same batch co-clustered strongly, which prompted a batch-effect correction. Normalized Chao1 diversity was significantly lower in multiple sclerosis patients than controls, suggesting substantial peripheral T-cell clonal expansion. Patients showed significantly higher frequencies than controls for several TRBV segments, among them TRBV5-6, TRBV5-1 and TRBV20-1. The control group was slightly older than the multiple sclerosis patient group.

Looking up the germline V gene yields CDR1 SGHVS and CDR2 FQNEAQ. V loses 2 bases of germline sequence and J loses 1 base, and the interval between the two ends is 12 bases. The CDR3 covers 16 residues, taking in both the cysteine and the phenylalanine. Solely the CDR3 DNA is kept, with 48 bases framed from the first base. To demonstrate the VDJtools post-analysis software, TCR beta repertoires were profiled from the peripheral blood of 10 to 15 young patients with multiple sclerosis. The multiple sclerosis patients were children and adolescents between roughly 6 and 16 years of age. Libraries were prepared through PCR. TCRdb names Illumina HiSeq 2500 as the instrument used. Unique molecular identifiers were incorporated into TCR beta cDNA libraries to reduce PCR and sequencing biases. Per 1 to 10 million input T cells, roughly 0.5 million cDNA molecules were obtained, such that each molecule approximated one T cell. The patient libraries were prepared and sequenced with the same protocol used for the earlier healthy control dataset. Samples belonging to the same batch were prepared together, multiplexed and sequenced on a shared HiSeq lane. From the authors' description of their analysis: Raw barcoded reads were processed with MIGEC, discarding single-read molecular identifier groups before consensus assembly and CDR3 extraction. VDJtools was used for post-analysis of the clonotype tables, and diversity was normalized by down-sampling every dataset to the size of the smallest sample. Repertoire overlap clustering matched CDR3 amino acid but not nucleotide sequences to correct batch-related cross-sample contamination. TCRdb reprocessing: public reads trimmed at Q25 with fastp, clones called with MiXCR, in-frame beta chains kept. Merged by CDR3 protein, the rows form single entries marked with the most common genes and DNA. The V and J calls were not made by the authors but by TCRdb's processing. The sample has hundreds of thousands of distinct CDR3 sequences on record, 25% to 30% of them singletons. The ten largest clones take up more than 0.45% of the sample.

This clonotype was seen a handful of times. What antigen it recognizes has not been identified. The record has no base qualities; no much larger clone is one base away. The receptor's source is a girl between 5 and 17 years old with multiple sclerosis. The V and J segments used are TRBV7-8 and TRBJ2-4; perhaps TRBD1 is the D gene, with 5 bases matching. Sequenced material: blood. The DNA sequence is TGTGCCAGCAGCTTATTGCTTTCAGGGGCCAAAAACATTCAGTACTTC. This translates into CASSLLLSGAKNIQYF.